This T cell receptor beta chain was identified in a study of blood T cell repertoires in COVID-19. The CDR3 is made up of 13 amino acids. With 7 bases removed from V and 4 bases from J, the gap between germline ends came to 10 bases. The germline V gene has CDR1 SNHLY and CDR2 FYNNEI. Profiling relied on immunoSEQ multiplex PCR, and the TCRdb table lists in-frame clones only, not all of them. Altogether over 150,000 clones are present, around 83% being singletons, with the ten largest covering roughly 18%. The clonotype originates from a woman between 65 and 79 years old who had recovered from COVID-19. Source material: peripheral blood. This chain connects TRBV2 to TRBJ2-2, with D unresolved. CDR3 region: CASTYGPTGELFF. In DNA form, the CDR3 reads TGTGCCAGCACCTACGGTCCCACCGGGGAGCTGTTTTTT. Full variable domain (missing parts from reference TRBV2 and TRBJ2-2): EPEVTQTPSHQVTQMGQEVILRCVPISNHLYFYWYRQILGQKVEFLVSFYNNEISEKSEIFDDQFSVERPDGSNFTLKIRSTKLEDSAMYFCASTYGPTGELFFGEGSRLTVL.